The subject of this entry is one T cell receptor beta chain. This entry is derived from a study of human T cells and chemical hapten exposure. About the study: Cases of alopecia areata, totalis or universalis occurred in a predominantly female patient group.

The CDR3 loop spans 15 amino acids. Time point here: patch test 2, 6 weeks after DPC sensitization. Treatment meaning: therapeutic diphenylcyclopropenone sensitization with weekly scalp DPC. The study used a library that attached unique molecular identifiers to individual cDNA molecules. TCRdb processed the RACE reads anew with MiXCR; each CDR3 protein has one entry. The sample has nearly 85,000 distinct CDR3 sequences; roughly 11% are singletons. Here the sequenced sample was whole blood, taken in connection with sensitization to the hapten diphenylcyclopropenone (DPC). This chain connects TRBV21-1 to TRBJ2-7; the table's D call, TRBD1, has no DNA check behind it. TRBV21-1 is listed as a pseudogene. The clonotype comes from a man younger than 30 with alopecia areata. Some clones in this sample may be carry-over from other donors' samples. CDR3 coding DNA: TGTGCCAGCGGAAAGCCCCGACAGGAGATCTACGAGCAGTACGTC. This translates into CASGKPRQEIYEQYV.